The source of this T cell receptor (beta chain) is a study of blood T cell repertoires in COVID-19. For the study at large: The analysed material was cDNA or gDNA that came from T cells, B-cell-depleted T cells, or PBMCs.

Trimming cost V 4 bases and J 6 bases; bases outside gene matches: 11. This CDR3 region has 15 residues. Germline CDR1 is MDHEN and CDR2 is SYDVKM. Using immunoSEQ multiplex PCR, the repertoire was profiled, and TCRdb retains in-frame clones only, with some absent. The sample holds 110,000 to 150,000 clones, under 80% seen once. Sequenced input: peripheral blood. The rearrangement joins TRBV28 to TRBJ1-2, with 7 positions matching TRBD1. The TCR comes from a man at least 80 years old with acute or convalescent COVID-19. The CDR3 sequence: CASSWVGGVRNGYTF. The CDR3, as DNA: TGTGCCAGCAGTTGGGTAGGGGGCGTAAGAAATGGCTACACCTTC.